These 22 T cell receptor beta chains were sequenced from one sample in a study of cytomegalovirus exposure and HLA in healthy donors. Sequenced by immunoSEQ multiplex PCR; TCRdb stores in-frame clones only, minus some. The sample has roughly 120,000 clones, 86% seen once. The sample was PBMCs. The receptors stem from a man aged 18 to 35 in good health and CMV-seronegative.

The rearrangement uses TRBV6-1 and TRBJ1-5, with TRBD1 identical over 8 bases. CDR1 is MNHNS and CDR2 is SASEGT in the germline V gene. CDR3 length equals 14 residues. The V segment lost 3 bases and the J segment 4 bases; nucleotides outside the gene matches: 2. CDR3 protein: CASSDRGLNQPQHF. CDR3 sequence (DNA): TGTGCCAGCAGTGACAGGGGGCTGAATCAGCCCCAGCATTTT.

This clone was detected once. The chain has TRBV25-1 and TRBJ2-1; possible D gene TRBD2, 5 bases. V lost 2 bases and J lost 8, with 10 bases in between. CDR1 and CDR2 from the germline V gene are MGHDK and SYGVNS. CDR3 length equals 13 residues. The CDR3 loop reads CASSERGHYEQFF. The CDR3 DNA reads TGTGCCAGCAGTGAACGAGGGCACTATGAGCAGTTCTTC.

V and J are TRBV27 and TRBJ1-3; TRBD1 agrees at 8 bases. After removal of 4 bases from V and 3 bases from J, the junction contained 2 bases not matched to a gene. This CDR3 comprises 14 residues. Germline loops: CDR1 MNHEY, CDR2 SMNVEV (reference sequence). DNA for the CDR3: TGTGCCAGCAGTTACAGGGGGATTGGAAACACCATATATTTT. It codes for CASSYRGIGNTIYF.

The CDR3 protein is CASSSGAVAEAFF. In DNA, the CDR3 is TGTGCCAGCAGCTCTGGGGCGGTGGCTGAAGCTTTCTTT. The chain uses TRBV5-6 and TRBJ1-1, with TRBD1 as a possible D gene (5 bases). Per the germline V gene, CDR1 is SGHDT and CDR2 is YYEEEE. The CDR3 has 13 residues. The V end was cut by 3 bases, the J end by 6 bases, with 12 bases between.

The sample holds one count of this clone. This chain joins TRBV27 and TRBJ1-4, with D unclear. This CDR3 region has 13 residues. The germline V gene encodes CDR1 MNHEY and CDR2 SMNVEV (reference sequence). Trimming removed 3 bases at V and 8 bases at J, with 10 bases between. The CDR3 here is CASSFLQREKLFF. The DNA for the CDR3 is TGTGCCAGCAGTTTTCTCCAACGGGAAAAACTGTTTTTT.

V and J are TRBV30 and TRBJ2-1, with 12 positions matching TRBD2. V trimming: 4 bases; J trimming: 15 bases; junction bases outside the gene matches: 25. This CDR3 comprises 18 residues. Per germline, CDR1 GTSNPN and CDR2 SVGIG (reference sequence). The CDR3 loop reads CAWMSARVLASGRAPPFF. The CDR3 DNA sequence: TGTGCCTGGATGTCTGCGAGGGTCCTGGCTAGCGGGAGGGCCCCCCCGTTCTTC. Combining the CDR3 with reference TRBV30 and TRBJ2-1 gives the whole variable domain SQTIHQWPATLVQPVGSPLSLECTVEGTSNPNLYWYRQAAGRGLQLLFYSVGIGQISSEVPQNLSASRPQDRQFILSSKKLLLSDSGFYLCAWMSARVLASGRAPPFFGPGTRLTVL.

The chain combines TRBV7-2 with TRBJ2-2, with 11 bases aligning to TRBD2. J gave up 7 bases and V 1 base, and 2 bases lay outside the gene matches. The CDR3 has 15 residues. In germline, CDR1 is SGHTA, CDR2 FQGNSA. The CDR3 sequence is CASSLGLAGNGELFF. The CDR3 nucleotides are TGTGCCAGCAGCTTAGGACTAGCGGGAAACGGGGAGCTGTTTTTT. Full variable domain (remainder filled in from reference TRBV7-2 and TRBJ2-2): GAGVSQSPSNKVTEKGKDVELRCDPISGHTALYWYRQSLGQGLEFLIYFQGNSAPDKSGLPSDRFSAERTGGSVSTLTIQRTQQEDSAVYLCASSLGLAGNGELFFGEGSRLTVL.

The chain carries TRBV19 and TRBJ1-2, with D unclear. This CDR3 is built from 13 residues. V lost 3 bases and J 3 bases, leaving 8 bases between the germline ends. The germline V gene has CDR1 LNHDA and CDR2 SQIVND (reference sequence). This chain's CDR3 is CASSIRLHYGYTF. In DNA, the CDR3 is TGTGCCAGTAGTATCCGACTTCACTATGGCTACACCTTC.

The chain couples TRBV7-6 to TRBJ2-5, with a tentative D call TRBD1 (5 bases). The CDR3 has 16 residues. Germline assignment: CDR1 SGHVS and CDR2 FNYEAQ. Trimming stripped 1 base from V and 1 base from J, with 13 bases between. The CDR3 region has the DNA TGTGCCAGCAGCTTAGAGGTATCTGGGGCCCAAGAGACCCAGTACTTC. Protein product: CASSLEVSGAQETQYF.

This clone occurred once. The rearrangement uses TRBV9 and TRBJ2-1; 9 positions match TRBD2. The CDR3 has 15 residues. Trimming cost V 0 bases and J 12 bases; bases outside gene matches: 10. Germline V gene lookup returns CDR1 SGDLS and CDR2 YYNGEE. CDR3 in DNA: TGTGCCAGCAGCGTAGAAGCGGGAGGCCTCAGGGGGCAGTTCTTC. Protein sequence: CASSVEAGGLRGQFF.

The rearrangement uses TRBV7-2 and TRBJ2-7, with 15 bases matching TRBD2. The J segment lost 0 bases and the V segment lost 0 bases, leaving 3 bases of the junction unmatched. The CDR3 runs to 18 residues. Germline assignment: CDR1 SGHTA and CDR2 FQGNSA. This CDR3 is CASSLAGLAGGSSYEQYF. CDR3 DNA sequence: TGTGCCAGCAGCTTAGCGGGACTAGCGGGGGGTAGCTCCTACGAGCAGTACTTC.

This chain links TRBV27 with TRBJ2-7; TRBD1 might be the D (6 bases). V shed 4 bases and J shed 2 bases, with 15 bases lying between them. Germline CDR1 and CDR2: MNHEY and SMNVEV (reference sequence). The CDR3 sequence is 15 residues long. The CDR3, as DNA: TGTGCCAGCAGTTATACTACAGGGCCGACCTACGAGCAGTACTTC. It translates to CASSYTTGPTYEQYF.

The chain combines TRBV6-6 with TRBJ2-1; D unclear. Trimming stripped 6 bases from V and 6 bases from J, with 12 bases between. CDR1 is MNHNY, CDR2 SVGAGI, per germline (reference sequence). This CDR3 region has 13 residues. CDR3 sequence reads: CASRIVYPNEQFF. CDR3 bases: TGTGCCAGCAGAATAGTCTATCCCAATGAGCAGTTCTTC.

The rearrangement uses TRBV10-3 and TRBJ1-5; 11 positions match TRBD1. The CDR3 length is 16 residues. J was trimmed by 6 bases and V by 2 bases; bases with no gene match: 6. Germline CDR1 reads ENHRY; CDR2 reads SYGVKD. The CDR3: CAISEGGQGARQPQHF. Here the CDR3 DNA reads TGTGCCATCAGTGAGGGAGGACAGGGGGCCCGTCAGCCCCAGCATTTT.

This chain links TRBV27 with TRBJ2-3; 8 bases are shared with TRBD1. This CDR3 is 15 amino acids long. In germline, CDR1 is MNHEY, CDR2 SMNVEV (reference sequence). The junction had 2 bases not matched to a gene; V was cut back by 3 bases and J by 0 bases. The CDR3 DNA reads as TGTGCCAGCAGTTTCCACAGGGGGAGCACAGATACGCAGTATTTT. Residues: CASSFHRGSTDTQYF.

The chain has TRBV19 and TRBJ2-7, with TRBD1 identical over 7 bases. The length of the CDR3 is 15 residues. The V gene end was trimmed by 6 bases and the J gene end by 2 bases; junction bases not matched to a gene: 10. Germline V CDR1 and CDR2: LNHDA, SQIVND (reference sequence). The DNA for the CDR3 is TGTGCCAGTAGCTTTACCACAGGGGAAACCTACGAGCAGTACTTC. Amino acids: CASSFTTGETYEQYF.

The chain uses TRBV11-2 and TRBJ2-3, with 9 bases fitting TRBD2. V gave up 5 bases and J gave up 0 bases; unmatched junction bases: 9. CDR1 is SGHAT and CDR2 is FQNNGV in the germline V gene. The CDR3 extends over 17 amino acids. For the CDR3, the DNA is TGTGCCAGCAGCCCCCCCAGCGGGAGGCCTAGCACAGATACGCAGTATTTT. Residues: CASSPPSGRPSTDTQYF.

The chain uses TRBV5-6 and TRBJ2-5, with no clear D. With 3 bases removed from V and 2 bases from J, the gap between germline ends came to 11 bases. This CDR3 has 14 amino acids. CDR1 is SGHDT, CDR2 YYEEEE, per germline. CDR3 protein: CASSSVEWQETQYF. The CDR3 DNA reads as TGTGCCAGCAGCTCTGTAGAGTGGCAAGAGACCCAGTACTTC.

The rearrangement joins TRBV15 to TRBJ2-5; D is uncertain. Germline V CDR1 and CDR2: LNHNV, YYDKDF (reference sequence). This CDR3 comprises 14 residues. V was pared by 2 bases and J by 3 bases, with 10 bases between. This chain's CDR3 is CATSRHGGEETQYF. The CDR3 DNA sequence: TGTGCCACCAGCAGACATGGCGGCGAAGAGACCCAGTACTTC. Variable domain in full (rest from reference TRBV15 and TRBJ2-5): DAMVIQNPRYQVTQFGKPVTLSCSQTLNHNVMYWYQQKSSQAPKLLFHYYDKDFNNEADTPDNFQSRRPNTSFCFLDIRSPGLGDTAMYLCATSRHGGEETQYFGPGTRLLVL.

Concerning this clone itself: At the DNA level, this CDR3 is encoded by other sequences in the same sample as well. This chain joins TRBV6-5 and TRBJ2-1, with D possibly TRBD1 on 5 matching bases. V dropped 2 bases and J dropped 1 base, with 6 bases sitting between them. There are 14 residues in the CDR3. Looked up from germline, CDR1 is MNHEY and CDR2 is SVGAGI. CDR3 in amino acids: CASSYRGSYNEQFF. In nucleotides, the CDR3 is TGTGCCAGCAGTTACAGGGGTTCCTACAATGAGCAGTTCTTC.

This clone occurred a few times. The CDR3 is CASSDSGGGSGYTF. CDR3 DNA: TGTGCCAGCAGTGACTCGGGGGGGGGCTCTGGCTACACCTTC. The V and J genes are TRBV6-4 and TRBJ1-2, with a possible D match to TRBD1 (6 bases). Germline V lookup: CDR1 MRHNA, CDR2 SNTAGT. The V end was cut by 0 bases, the J end by 7 bases, with 12 bases between. CDR3 length: 14 residues.

This clone has a handful of counts. The genes are TRBV6-5 and TRBJ1-2; D is undetermined. The CDR3 totals 14 residues. Germline V gene data show CDR1 as MNHEY and CDR2 as SVGAGI. The V end lost 4 bases, the J end lost 6 bases, and 15 bases lay between the germline ends. The CDR3 region is CASSSLAQIDGYTF. The CDR3 DNA reads as TGTGCCAGCAGTTCCCTCGCCCAGATCGATGGCTACACCTTC.